Each of the 24 T cell receptor beta chains below was sequenced from the same sample in a study of blood T cell repertoires in COVID-19. The assay was immunoSEQ multiplex PCR, and TCRdb's table has in-frame clones only and misses some. This sample has 150,000 to 180,000 clones, with 76% found just once. The material sequenced was peripheral blood. Source of these receptors: a woman of 80 years or more with acute or convalescent COVID-19.

The chain uses TRBV7-6 and TRBJ1-6, with D perhaps TRBD1 (5 bases). CDR3 size: 15 residues. The V and J ends lost 5 bases and 5 bases respectively, with 13 bases between them. Per germline, CDR1 SGHVS and CDR2 FNYEAQ. The CDR3 nucleotides read TGTGCCAGCAGCCCCTTTGACAGAGATAATTCACCCCTCCACTTT. Protein product: CASSPFDRDNSPLHF. Looking up the rest from reference TRBV7-6 and TRBJ1-6 gives the full variable domain: GAGVSQSPRYKVTKRGQDVALRCDPISGHVSLYWYRQALGQGPEFLTYFNYEAQQDKSGLPNDRFSAERPEGSISTLTIQRTEQRDSAMYRCASSPFDRDNSPLHFGNGTRLTVT.

The chain has TRBV19 and TRBJ2-5, with 7 bases matching TRBD1. V shed 3 bases, J shed 3 bases, and the junction held 4 bases outside the gene matches. The CDR3 is 14 residues long. Germline V gene sequence: CDR1 LNHDA, CDR2 SQIVND (reference sequence). The CDR3 reads CASSMTGYEETQYF. DNA for the CDR3: TGTGCCAGTAGTATGACAGGGTATGAAGAGACCCAGTACTTC.

The table lists this clone with many counts. V is TRBV18 and J is TRBJ2-1; TRBD2 might be the D (7 bases). Germline V gene data show CDR1 as KGHSH and CDR2 as LQKENI. Trimming cost V 0 bases and J 5 bases, with 14 bases left between them. The CDR3 runs 16 residues. The CDR3: CASSPPRAGHNNEQFF. The CDR3, as DNA: TGTGCCAGCTCACCACCGCGAGCGGGACATAACAATGAGCAGTTCTTC.

The J gene is TRBJ1-2, the V gene TRBV2; D not certain. The germline V and J ends were trimmed by 5 bases and 2 bases, with 9 bases remaining between them. There are 13 residues in the CDR3. CDR1 and CDR2 (germline): SNHLY, FYNNEI. CDR3 protein: CASSLTVNYGYTF. As DNA, the CDR3 is TGTGCCAGCAGTTTGACTGTCAACTATGGCTACACCTTC. The full variable domain, its missing parts supplied by reference TRBV2 and TRBJ1-2, is EPEVTQTPSHQVTQMGQEVILRCVPISNHLYFYWYRQILGQKVEFLVSFYNNEISEKSEIFDDQFSVERPDGSNFTLKIRSTKLEDSAMYFCASSLTVNYGYTFGSGTRLTVV.

V usage is TRBV19 and J usage is TRBJ2-1; D is ambiguous. V was cut by 3 bases and J by 7 bases, with 13 bases left in between. Germline V gene sequence: CDR1 LNHDA, CDR2 SQIVND (reference sequence). The CDR3 extends over 14 amino acids. The CDR3 loop reads CASSIKLRANEQFF. The CDR3 DNA is TGTGCCAGTAGTATCAAATTGCGAGCAAATGAGCAGTTCTTC.

This clone has at least ten counts. This chain uses TRBV7-9 with TRBJ2-5, with TRBD2 matching 11 bases. The V gene's germline CDR1 is SEHNR and CDR2 FQNEAQ (reference sequence). This CDR3 contains 16 residues. The trim removed 6 bases at V and 5 bases at J, leaving 11 bases unmatched. The DNA for the CDR3 is TGTGCCAGCAGTTACAAGGGACTAGCGGAACGGGAGACCCAGTACTTC. Amino acids: CASSYKGLAERETQYF.

The chain uses TRBV10-3 and TRBJ1-1; possible D gene TRBD1, 6 bases. CDR1 ENHRY and CDR2 SYGVKD come from the germline V gene. The CDR3 has 16 residues. With 3 bases removed from V and 9 bases from J, the gap between germline ends came to 23 bases. The CDR3 region is CAISDRDQRGAKQAFF. As DNA, the CDR3 is TGTGCCATCAGTGACCGGGACCAACGGGGGGCCAAACAAGCTTTCTTT.

There are many counts of this clone. The chain recombines TRBV3-1 (or the pseudogene TRBV3-2) with TRBJ2-7; 9 bases agree with TRBD2. The CDR3 loop spans 17 amino acids. The trim removed 0 bases at V and 1 base at J, leaving 7 bases unmatched. In germline, CDR1 is LGHDT, CDR2 YNNKEL (reference sequence). CDR3 sequence reads: CASSQEEGLAGSYEQYF. The DNA for the CDR3 is TGTGCCAGCAGCCAAGAGGAAGGGCTAGCGGGGTCCTACGAGCAGTACTTC.

V usage is TRBV11-2 and J usage is TRBJ2-2; TRBD2 aligns across 13 bases. V lost 7 bases and J lost 4; bases outside the gene matches: 12. This CDR3 comprises 18 residues. Germline V gene sequence: CDR1 SGHAT, CDR2 FQNNGV. The CDR3 loop is CASIPRAGLAGFTGELFF. The CDR3 nucleotides are TGTGCCAGCATCCCGAGGGCGGGACTAGCGGGGTTCACCGGGGAGCTGTTTTTT.

The genes are TRBV5-1 and TRBJ1-2, with 7 bases aligning to TRBD1. CDR1 and CDR2 from the germline V gene are SGHRS and YFSETQ. V trimming: 5 bases; J trimming: 3 bases; junction bases outside the gene matches: 10. This CDR3 has 15 residues. The CDR3 loop is CASSLTGAPDYGYTF. Written as DNA, the CDR3 is TGCGCCAGCAGTCTTACAGGGGCGCCAGACTATGGCTACACCTTC.

Points on this clone: A much larger clone sits a single nucleotide away, making a read error possible. The chain links TRBV3-1 (or the pseudogene TRBV3-2) to TRBJ2-7, with TRBD2 identical over 11 bases. This CDR3 region has 15 residues. Trimming removed 1 base from V and 3 bases from J; junction bases left unmatched: 2. Germline V gene data show CDR1 as LGHDT and CDR2 as YNNKEL (reference sequence). The CDR3 protein is CASSQGLAGIYEQYF. The CDR3 DNA follows: TGTGCCAGCAGCCAAGGACTAGCGGGGATCTACGAGCAGTACTTC.

This clone was seen a handful of times. The V call is TRBV19, the J call TRBJ2-5; unclear D gene. Trimming left V 1 base short and J 5 bases short, with 11 bases between. Germline CDR1 is LNHDA and CDR2 is SQIVND (reference sequence). This CDR3 spans 14 amino acids. CDR3 bases: TGTGCCAGTAGTATAGGGGTAGCTGGCGAGACCCAGTACTTC. Translated: CASSIGVAGETQYF.

The rearrangement links TRBV19 to TRBJ2-1, with 8 bases lining up with TRBD2. Trimming removed 3 bases from V and 0 bases from J; junction bases left unmatched: 4. Germline CDR1 reads LNHDA; CDR2 reads SQIVND (reference sequence). The CDR3 covers 16 residues. DNA of the CDR3: TGTGCCAGTAGTATTTGGAGCGGGGGCTCCTACAATGAGCAGTTCTTC. Translation: CASSIWSGGSYNEQFF.

This chain uses TRBV10-3 with TRBJ2-2, with D uncertain. The CDR3 runs to 16 residues. Deletions cut 1 base from V and 0 bases from J, with 9 bases between. Germline V lookup: CDR1 ENHRY, CDR2 SYGVKD. The DNA of the CDR3 is TGTGCCATCAGTGAGTTTGTGTCCTCGAACACCGGGGAGCTGTTTTTT. Amino acids: CAISEFVSSNTGELFF.

This clone was counted many times. The chain couples TRBV7-9 to TRBJ1-3, with D tentatively TRBD1 (5 bases). Per the germline V gene, CDR1 is SEHNR and CDR2 is FQNEAQ (reference sequence). CDR3 length: 15 amino acids. V lost 1 base to trimming and J lost 0 bases, with 7 bases between them. The CDR3 sequence is CASSLEDTSGNTIYF. DNA for the CDR3: TGTGCCAGCAGCTTAGAGGACACCTCTGGAAACACCATATATTTT.

The chain combines TRBV5-5 with TRBJ1-5, with D unresolved. This CDR3 comprises 14 residues. The V gene's germline CDR1 is SGHKS and CDR2 YYEKEE (reference sequence). V lost 0 bases and J 5 bases, leaving 9 bases between the germline ends. In DNA, the CDR3 is TGTGCCAGCAGCTTGGGAGGGTCGCATCAGCCCCAGCATTTT. As protein: CASSLGGSHQPQHF.

Here the CDR3 DNA reads TGCGCCAGCAGCTTACGAGGGTCCAACACCGGGGAGCTGTTTTTT. Protein: CASSLRGSNTGELFF. The chain employs TRBV5-1 and TRBJ2-2; a possible D gene is TRBD2 (5 bases). Germline CDR1 reads SGHRS; CDR2 reads YFSETQ. The CDR3 has 15 residues. Trimming pared 2 bases from V and 2 bases from J, leaving 10 bases between.

The chain uses TRBV4-3 and TRBJ1-4; D is uncertain. Germline V CDR1 and CDR2: LGHNA, YSLEER. This CDR3 has 17 amino acids. V dropped 0 bases and J dropped 6 bases, with 17 bases sitting between them. This CDR3 is CASSQETFGNMDEKLFF. The CDR3 coding sequence is TGCGCCAGCAGCCAAGAGACATTTGGCAACATGGATGAAAAACTGTTTTTT.

This clone came up a few times. The V gene is TRBV3-1 (or the pseudogene TRBV3-2), the J gene TRBJ1-5; D unresolved. CDR3 length: 12 residues. The germline gives CDR1 LGHDT, CDR2 YNNKEL (reference sequence). The CDR3 spells CATSEGNQPQHF. CDR3 sequence (DNA): TGTGCAACGTCCGAGGGAAATCAGCCCCAGCATTTT.

This clone was observed once. The V gene is TRBV18, the J gene TRBJ2-1; D possibly corresponds to TRBD1 (6 bases). The CDR3 length is 15 residues. V was cut by 0 bases and J by 14 bases, with 20 bases left in between. Germline V gives CDR1 KGHSH, CDR2 LQKENI. The CDR3 here is CASSPPVSEARDKFF. CDR3 nucleotides: TGTGCCAGCTCACCACCGGTCTCGGAGGCTAGGGACAAGTTCTTC.

The chain employs TRBV21-1 and TRBJ2-7; the table's D call, TRBD2, was not checked against the DNA. TRBV21-1 counts as a pseudogene. This CDR3 contains 15 residues. The CDR3 sequence is CASSPSLRYSYEQYF. The CDR3 DNA follows: TGTGCCAGCAGCCCCTCCTTGCGGTATTCCTACGAGCAGTACTTC.

This rearrangement joins TRBV19 to TRBJ1-2; TRBD1 is a possible D gene (5 bases). The CDR3 is made up of 12 amino acids. Germline lookup yields CDR1 LNHDA and CDR2 SQIVND (reference sequence). V dropped 8 bases and J dropped 2 bases, with 9 bases sitting between them. CDR3 nucleotide sequence: TGTGCCAGTTCGGACAAAAACTATGGCTACACCTTC. This sequence encodes CASSDKNYGYTF.

This rearrangement joins TRBV6-5 to TRBJ1-1; D uncertain. The CDR3 covers 14 residues. V was clipped by 8 bases and J by 2 bases, with 15 bases between them. The germline gives CDR1 MNHEY, CDR2 SVGAGI. As DNA, the CDR3 is TGTGCCAGCCTCCCTGGACGGGGAAACACTGAAGCTTTCTTT. Translating gives CASLPGRGNTEAFF.

V is TRBV7-2 and J is TRBJ1-1; possible D gene TRBD1, 5 bases. The CDR3 runs 15 residues. V was trimmed by 2 bases and J by 5 bases, leaving 15 bases between them. The germline V gene encodes CDR1 SGHTA and CDR2 FQGNSA. The DNA for the CDR3 is TGTGCCAGCAGCTTACAGGGCCACGGGACTACTGAAGCTTTCTTT. Translated, it gives CASSLQGHGTTEAFF.